These 9 T cell receptor beta chains originate from one sample sequenced in a study of blood T cell repertoires in COVID-19. The protocol was immunoSEQ multiplex PCR, while the TCRdb copy is restricted to in-frame clones and leaves out a portion. The table lists more than 50,000 clones, roughly 85% of them singletons, with around 18% in the top ten. Source material: peripheral blood. These receptors were taken from a human donor in a cohort sampled during active COVID-19.

This clone has at least ten counts. The chain uses TRBV5-1 and TRBJ1-2; 7 nucleotides line up with TRBD1. CDR3 length: 14 amino acids. V shed 3 bases and J 3 bases; nucleotides not matched to a gene: 5. From germline, CDR1 is SGHRS and CDR2 YFSETQ. As DNA, the CDR3 is TGCGCCAGCAGCTCTCAAGGACAGGACTATGGCTACACCTTC. It translates to CASSSQGQDYGYTF.

The chain carries TRBV18 and TRBJ2-3; TRBD1 might be the D (7 bases). Trimming left V 2 bases short and J 5 bases short, with 20 bases between. Germline V gives CDR1 KGHSH, CDR2 LQKENI. CDR3 size: 17 residues. As DNA, the CDR3 is TGTGCCAGCTCACCAACCGGGACAGCCGGAGGGCAAGATACGCAGTATTTT. Residues: CASSPTGTAGGQDTQYF.

The V and J genes are TRBV6-2 or TRBV6-3 and TRBJ1-2; D is undetermined. V was shortened by 8 bases and J by 7 bases, with 20 bases between the two germline ends. CDR1 and CDR2 from the germline V gene are MNHEY and SVGEGT. The CDR3 runs to 14 residues. The CDR3 loop reads CASRPAERKSGYTF. The CDR3 DNA sequence: TGTGCCAGCCGCCCCGCTGAACGAAAGAGTGGCTACACCTTC.

V usage is TRBV19 and J usage is TRBJ1-1, with D perhaps TRBD1 (5 bases). The germline V gene encodes CDR1 LNHDA and CDR2 SQIVND (reference sequence). The CDR3 has 13 residues. V was cut by 7 bases and J by 1 base, with 10 bases left in between. The CDR3 nucleotides are TGTGCCAGTAAAGAGACAGCGAACACTGAAGCTTTCTTT. Amino acids: CASKETANTEAFF.

This sequence joins TRBV3-1 (or the pseudogene TRBV3-2) and TRBJ1-6; D gene unclear. Germline assignment: CDR1 LGHDT and CDR2 YNNKEL (reference sequence). The CDR3 extends over 14 amino acids. Trimming shortened V by 1 base and J by 13 bases, and 14 bases separated the two germline ends. In DNA, the CDR3 is TGTGCCAGCAGCCAAGGGCAGGCCCGCGGGCCCCTCCACTTT. Translating it yields CASSQGQARGPLHF.

The chain employs TRBV2 and TRBJ1-1; a possible D gene is TRBD1 (6 bases). Trimming removed 7 bases at V and 0 bases at J, with 12 bases between. This CDR3 has 14 residues. CDR1 and CDR2 from the germline V gene are SNHLY and FYNNEI. The CDR3 reads CASTPGHLNTEAFF. In DNA form, the CDR3 reads TGTGCCAGCACCCCGGGACACCTGAACACTGAAGCTTTCTTT. The complete variable domain, with remaining parts taken from reference TRBV2 and TRBJ1-1, reads EPEVTQTPSHQVTQMGQEVILRCVPISNHLYFYWYRQILGQKVEFLVSFYNNEISEKSEIFDDQFSVERPDGSNFTLKIRSTKLEDSAMYFCASTPGHLNTEAFFGQGTRLTVV.

In this sample, this clone turned up a few times. The chain is built from TRBV3-1 (or the pseudogene TRBV3-2) and TRBJ1-5; D is unclear. V dropped 1 base and J dropped 4 bases, with 8 bases sitting between them. The CDR3 sequence is 14 residues long. Germline V gene lookup returns CDR1 LGHDT and CDR2 YNNKEL (reference sequence). CDR3 in amino acids: CASSQGQWNQPQHF. The CDR3 DNA follows: TGTGCCAGCAGCCAAGGGCAATGGAATCAGCCCCAGCATTTT.

The V call is TRBV7-3, the J call TRBJ2-3; 8 bases agree with TRBD1. Germline assignment: CDR1 SGHTA and CDR2 FQGTGA. V dropped 4 bases and J dropped 4; count of bases not matched to a gene: 1. The CDR3 consists of 13 residues. CDR3 in DNA: TGTGCCAGCAGCTCAGGGGGCGCAGATACGCAGTATTTT. This sequence encodes CASSSGGADTQYF.

The J gene is TRBJ1-5, the V gene TRBV19; TRBD1 is a possible D gene (5 bases). This CDR3 has 16 residues. V lost 0 bases and J lost 0, with 9 bases in between. In germline, CDR1 is LNHDA, CDR2 SQIVND (reference sequence). CDR3 DNA sequence: TGTGCCAGTAGTATAGAAGGGGCCTTTAGCAATCAGCCCCAGCATTTT. This translates into CASSIEGAFSNQPQHF. The whole variable domain, remainder taken from reference TRBV19 and TRBJ1-5, is DGGITQSPKYLFRKEGQNVTLSCEQNLNHDAMYWYRQDPGQGLRLIYYSQIVNDFQKGDIAEGYSVSREKKESFPLTVTSAQKNPTAFYLCASSIEGAFSNQPQHFGDGTRLSIL.